This T cell receptor (beta chain) emerged from a study of T-cell reconstitution after alpha-beta-depleted transplantation in children listed by TCRdb under 2016. For the wider study: Using TCR repertoire profiling, the study followed T-cell immune reconstitution in a quantitative way in children after TCRalphabeta/CD19-depleted allogeneic hematopoietic cell transplantation.

The sample's treatment or condition label is to be understood as: allogeneic hematopoietic cell transplantation with graft depleted of TCRalphabeta T cells and CD19 B cells. TCRalphabeta/CD19-depleted allogeneic hematopoietic cell grafts were given to the transplant recipients, all of whom were children. This clonotype was picked up many times. It lacks a known antigen. Base qualities are not provided; no much larger clone lies one nucleotide away. Points the paper makes about the study in general: The frequencies of hyperexpanded clones fell over the following months, and after one year, T-cell counts and TCRbeta diversity were mostly attributed to newly produced T cells. In some patients, high TCRbeta diversity at day 60 was attributed to recipient T cells and intrathymic progenitors that had survived conditioning. Apparently early alphabetaT-cell count recovery about two months after transplant reportedly relied on only several hundred rapidly expanded clones derived from non-depleted graft cells.

The CDR1 and CDR2 encoded by the germline V gene (reference sequence) are DFQATT and SNEGSKA. V loses 3 bases, J loses 4 bases, and the germline ends lie 21 bases apart. From the cysteine up to the phenylalanine, the CDR3 has a length of 16 residues. Only the CDR3 DNA stays, 48 bases, in frame from base 1. Receptor amplification or capture employed PCR. Sequencing took place on an Illumina HiSeq 2500. To normalize quantification of the TCRbeta repertoire, the TCR libraries were built with molecular barcoding that relied on unique molecular identifiers. TCRdb passed the public sequencing reads through fastp at Q25 and MiXCR, retaining productive beta sequences. For every CDR3 protein sequence, its rows merge into one entry that carries the most common genes and DNA. For this sample there are nearly 200,000 distinct CDR3 sequences; 6.3% appear just once. Clones ranked in the top ten supply under 5% of the sample.

The rearrangement combines TRBV20-1 with TRBJ1-2; no D gene can be assigned with confidence. This specimen consisted of PBMCs, obtained before TCRalphabeta/CD19-depleted stem cell transplant. The TCR was taken from a girl less than two years old with combined immunodeficiency, due to receive a stem cell transplant. The CDR3 in this case is CSASWQWEDPPYGYTF. The sequenced DNA is TGCAGTGCTAGCTGGCAGTGGGAGGACCCACCCTATGGCTACACCTTC.